A selection of T cell receptor beta chains follows, all from one sample in a study of response to subunit inactivated influenza vaccine. TCRdb called the RT-PCR reads again in MiXCR, with one record for every CDR3 protein. The repertoire holds hundreds of thousands of distinct CDR3 sequences, with around 20% as singletons. Sequencing was performed on PBMCs from blood, taken around 5 days after vaccination. All receptors derive from a man between 45 and 60 years old who received an inactivated influenza vaccine. CDR3s include the opening cysteine and the closing phenylalanine or tryptophan. A D gene is named only where the DNA matches it firmly. The size entry is marked missing in some rows and otherwise reads once, few, many or a size class.

D gene | J gene | V gene | clone size | CDR3 protein | CDR3 DNA
TRBD1 | TRBJ2-7 | TRBV4-3 | few | CASSPGTGTSYEQYF | TGCGCCAGCAGCCCCGGGACAGGGACTTCCTACGAGCAGTACTTC
TRBD2 | TRBJ2-1 | TRBV20-1 | - | CSAREDAGGPDEQFF | TGCAGTGCTAGAGAAGATGCGGGAGGGCCTGATGAGCAGTTCTTC
- | TRBJ2-3 | TRBV5-1 | few | CASSLASSADTQYF | TGCGCCAGCAGCTTGGCCTCATCGGCAGATACGCAGTATTTT
- | TRBJ1-2 | TRBV30 | - | CAWGKDYGYTF | TGTGCCTGGGGGAAAGACTATGGCTACACCTTC
- | TRBJ1-2 | TRBV5-8 | few | CASSRPENYGYTF | TGTGCCAGCAGTCGCCCCGAGAACTATGGCTACACCTTC
- | TRBJ1-3 | TRBV12-3/TRBV12-4 | - | CASTPDGGNTIYF | TGTGCCAGCACCCCGGACGGTGGAAACACCATATATTTT
- | TRBJ1-5 | TRBV4-3 | many | CASSLTARDNQPQHF | TGCGCCAGCAGCCTGACAGCGAGGGATAATCAGCCCCAGCATTTT
TRBD2 | TRBJ2-3 | TRBV7-9 | few | CASSLPTSGRPGDTQYF | TGTGCCAGCAGCTTACCAACTAGCGGGAGACCAGGGGATACGCAGTATTTT
TRBD1 | TRBJ2-3 | TRBV6-1 | few | CASRRRGQGIDTQYF | TGTGCCAGCAGGAGGCGGGGACAGGGGATAGATACGCAGTATTTT
TRBD1 | TRBJ2-7 | TRBV6-1 | few | CASRAGTGVYEQYF | TGTGCCAGCAGAGCCGGGACAGGGGTCTACGAGCAGTACTTC
TRBD2 | TRBJ2-2 | TRBV12-3/TRBV12-4 | - | CASSSLAGRGTGELFF | TGTGCCAGCAGTTCTCTAGCGGGGAGGGGCACCGGGGAGCTGTTTTTT
- | TRBJ1-4 | TRBV27 | - | CASSLSIRAANEKLFF | TGTGCCAGCAGTCTCTCCATAAGGGCGGCTAATGAAAAACTGTTTTTT
- | TRBJ2-7 | TRBV3-1 | - | CASSQGPSFGQYF | TGTGCCAGCAGCCAAGGCCCCTCCTTCGGGCAGTACTTC
- | TRBJ1-1 | TRBV27 | - | CATVFGTEAFF | TGTGCCACCGTATTTGGCACTGAAGCTTTCTTT
TRBD1 | TRBJ2-5 | TRBV7-2 | few | CASSLASTGGQETQYF | TGTGCCAGCAGCTTAGCCTCAACAGGGGGGCAAGAGACCCAGTACTTC
- | TRBJ1-5 | TRBV9 | few | CASTGRTASNQPQHF | TGTGCCAGCACAGGGAGGACAGCTAGCAATCAGCCCCAGCATTTT
TRBD2 | TRBJ2-5 | TRBV11-2 | many | CASSDLGRGGLGTQYF | TGTGCCAGCAGCGACCTAGGGCGGGGGGGACTAGGGACCCAGTACTTC
- | TRBJ1-1 | TRBV2 | few | CASSEELNTEAFF | TGTGCCAGCAGTGAGGAGTTGAACACTGAAGCTTTCTTT
- | TRBJ2-1 | TRBV20-1 | - | CSASPHGEQFF | TGCAGTGCTAGTCCCCACGGTGAGCAGTTCTTC
TRBD1 | TRBJ2-7 | TRBV5-1 | - | CASSPDRDRGEQYF | TGCGCCAGCAGCCCGGACAGAGACAGGGGGGAGCAGTACTTC
- | TRBJ2-5 | TRBV7-3 | - | CASSLSVTETQYF | TGTGCCAGCAGCTTATCGGTGACAGAGACCCAGTACTTC
TRBD1 | TRBJ1-4 | TRBV7-2 | few | CASSLDDRGREKLFF | TGTGCCAGCAGCTTGGACGACAGGGGGCGGGAAAAACTGTTTTTT
- | TRBJ2-2 | TRBV7-2 | - | CASSSNPTGNTGELFF | TGTGCCAGCAGCTCGAACCCTACAGGGAACACCGGGGAGCTGTTTTTT
- | TRBJ1-2 | TRBV28 | many | CASSPLGTYYGYTF | TGTGCCAGCAGTCCCTTGGGGACATACTATGGCTACACCTTC
- | TRBJ1-1 | TRBV5-1 | few | CASSSGVGEGTEAFF | TGCGCCAGCAGTTCAGGGGTAGGGGAAGGTACCGAAGCTTTCTTT
- | TRBJ1-3 | TRBV2 | - | CASKASRLGNTIYF | TGTGCCAGCAAAGCGTCCAGACTTGGAAACACCATATATTTT
- | TRBJ1-1 | TRBV29-1 | - | CSVEDLGTEAFF | TGCAGCGTTGAAGATTTGGGCACTGAAGCTTTCTTT
- | TRBJ1-1 | TRBV5-1 | - | CASSLVPEGTEAFF | TGCGCCAGCAGCTTGGTACCGGAGGGAACTGAAGCTTTCTTT
- | TRBJ2-7 | TRBV20-1 | - | CSARSDYEQYF | TGCAGTGCAAGATCAGACTACGAGCAGTACTTC
- | TRBJ2-1 | TRBV4-1 | - | CASSQEVMVLFNNEQFF | TGCGCCAGCAGCCAAGAGGTTATGGTGCTTTTCAACAATGAGCAGTTCTTC
TRBD1 | TRBJ2-4 | TRBV7-8 | once | CASSSMVTGGLAKNIQYF | TGTGCCAGCAGCTCCATGGTGACAGGGGGCCTAGCCAAAAACATTCAGTACTTC
- | TRBJ2-7 | TRBV27 | few | CASSSMTGRYEQYF | TGTGCCAGCAGTTCAATGACAGGGAGGTACGAGCAGTACTTC
- | TRBJ1-3 | TRBV12-3/TRBV12-4 | few | CASSLAGTTGNTIYF | TGTGCCAGCAGTTTAGCGGGGACGACTGGAAACACCATATATTTT